The 22 T cell receptor beta chains listed next were all sequenced from one sample in a study of T-cell reconstitution after alpha-beta-depleted transplantation in children. The library targeted TCRbeta and was prepared with unique molecular identifiers. TCRdb re-called the PCR reads through MiXCR, storing one row per CDR3 protein. The data hold hundreds of thousands of distinct CDR3 sequences, with approximately 22% observed a single time. This sample comprised PBMCs, mostly from graft donor cells, obtained 360 days after TCRalphabeta/CD19-depleted stem cell transplant. Every receptor here comes from a boy less than two years old who had a stem cell transplant for acute myeloid leukemia, so the T cells may come from the graft donor.

The table lists this clonotype with many counts. J is TRBJ2-5 and V is TRBV7-2; TRBD1 agrees at 7 bases. CDR1 and CDR2 from the germline V gene are SGHTA and FQGNSA. Trimming cost V 4 bases and J 1 base; bases outside gene matches: 6. The CDR3 has 15 residues. CDR3 sequence: CASSYGTAFQETQYF. The CDR3 DNA reads TGTGCCAGCAGCTACGGGACAGCTTTCCAAGAGACCCAGTACTTC.

This clonotype was observed a handful of times. V gene TRBV10-3 combines with J gene TRBJ2-1, with 10 bases lining up with TRBD2. The CDR3 runs 17 residues. Trimming took 4 bases from V and 8 from J; bases not matched to a gene: 14. CDR1 and CDR2 (germline): ENHRY, SYGVKD. The chain's CDR3 is CAISARYSGGAFDEQFF. DNA for the CDR3: TGTGCCATCAGTGCAAGATACAGCGGGGGGGCCTTCGATGAGCAGTTCTTC.

This clonotype occurred a few times. The V call is TRBV20-1, the J call TRBJ2-5, with 9 bases identical to TRBD2. Trimming removed 6 bases from V and 2 bases from J; junction bases left unmatched: 10. Germline V lookup: CDR1 DFQATT, CDR2 SNEGSKA (reference sequence). This CDR3 spans 15 amino acids. The CDR3 reads CSARGLAPIQETQYF. The CDR3 nucleotides read TGCAGTGCCCGGGGACTAGCCCCCATTCAAGAGACCCAGTACTTC.

This clonotype was counted at least ten times. V is TRBV18 and J is TRBJ2-3, with D possibly being TRBD2 (6 bases). This CDR3 is built from 12 residues. V was cut by 5 bases and J by 6 bases, with 9 bases left in between. Germline V gives CDR1 KGHSH, CDR2 LQKENI. The CDR3 DNA is TGTGCCAGCTCAACTCGGGGGGATACGCAGTATTTT. Translation gives CASSTRGDTQYF. Drawing the rest from reference TRBV18 and TRBJ2-3, the complete variable domain is NAGVMQNPRHLVRRRGQEARLRCSPMKGHSHVYWYRQLPEEGLKFMVYLQKENIIDESGMPKERFSAEFPKEGPSILRIQQVVRGDSAAYFCASSTRGDTQYFGPGTRLTVL.

Details on this clonotype: The junction does not match germline at one end; this may be a read error. The chain has TRBV7-2 and TRBJ2-1; maybe TRBD1 (6 bases). CDR3 size: 11 residues. The germline V gene has CDR1 SGHTA and CDR2 FQGNSA. The CDR3 sequence is CASSFRTVLLF. In DNA form, the CDR3 reads TGTGCCAGCAGCTTTCGGACAGTCCTCCTCTTC.

In the case of this clonotype: This may stem from a read error, because a much larger clone lies one nucleotide away. V is TRBV5-1 and J is TRBJ2-4, with TRBD2 identical over 12 bases. In germline, CDR1 is SGHRS, CDR2 YFSETQ. CDR3 length: 19 amino acids. CDR3 protein: CASSPSGGAPFHAKNIEYF. The CDR3 DNA follows: TGCGCCAGCAGCCCTAGCGGGGGGGCACCGTTTCACGCCAAAAACATTGAGTACTTC.

In this sample, this clonotype turned up many times. This chain links TRBV20-1 with TRBJ1-6; D possibly corresponds to TRBD1 (5 bases). Trimming took 1 base from V and 7 from J, leaving 14 bases between them. From germline, CDR1 is DFQATT and CDR2 SNEGSKA (reference sequence). The CDR3 is made up of 15 amino acids. The CDR3 region has the DNA TGCAGTGCTAGAGTTCGGGGGACGAGGAATTCACCCCTCCACTTT. It is translated as CSARVRGTRNSPLHF.

This clonotype was picked up a small number of times. The J gene is TRBJ2-7, the V gene TRBV27; maybe TRBD1 (6 bases). This CDR3 comprises 14 residues. V lost 6 bases, J lost 7 bases, and 19 bases lay in between. Germline CDR1 MNHEY, CDR2 SMNVEV (reference sequence). The CDR3 region has the DNA TGTGCCAGCAGCCGTAATACAGGGCCGGGGGAGCAGTACTTC. Amino acids: CASSRNTGPGEQYF.

This CDR3 is CSAVPGITGEAFF. CDR3 nucleotide sequence: TGCAGTGCCGTCCCAGGGATCACGGGTGAAGCTTTCTTT. The chain has TRBV20-1 and TRBJ1-1, with D possibly TRBD1 on 5 matching bases. V lost 6 bases, J lost 7 bases, and 18 bases lay in between. The CDR3 runs to 13 residues. Germline assignment: CDR1 DFQATT and CDR2 SNEGSKA (reference sequence).

This chain joins TRBV27 and TRBJ1-1; a weak D match, TRBD1 (5 bases). V dropped 3 bases and J dropped 4 bases, with 15 bases sitting between them. There are 15 residues in the CDR3. Germline CDR1 MNHEY, CDR2 SMNVEV (reference sequence). CDR3 amino acids: CASSFGGNWGTEAFF. The CDR3 bases are TGTGCCAGCAGTTTTGGGGGGAACTGGGGCACTGAAGCTTTCTTT.

J is TRBJ2-3 and V is TRBV7-2, with D perhaps TRBD1 or TRBD2 (6 bases each). Germline V gene sequence: CDR1 SGHTA, CDR2 FQGNSA. The CDR3 is 14 amino acids. Trimming took 3 bases from V and 4 from J, leaving 11 bases between them. CDR3 region: CASSLMGGADTQYF. DNA for the CDR3: TGTGCCAGCAGCTTGATGGGGGGCGCAGATACGCAGTATTTT.

This clonotype was recorded many times. The chain recombines TRBV7-9 with TRBJ2-7; a weak D match, TRBD2 (6 bases). Between the trimmed V and J ends, which lost 5 bases and 4 bases, there was a span of 12 bases. Germline CDR1 is SEHNR and CDR2 is FQNEAQ (reference sequence). The CDR3 runs to 13 residues. In DNA form, the CDR3 reads TGTGCCAGCAGCCCCCGGGGGATTTACGAGCAGTACGTC. Protein product: CASSPRGIYEQYV.

The V call is TRBV7-2, the J call TRBJ2-7, with D perhaps matching TRBD1 (6 bases). This CDR3 is built from 14 residues. Trimming took 3 bases from V and 4 from J, leaving 13 bases between them. In germline, CDR1 is SGHTA, CDR2 FQGNSA. The CDR3 nucleotides are TGTGCCAGCAGCTTCCAGGGCCAGGGGTACGAGCAGTACTTC. It encodes CASSFQGQGYEQYF.

This clonotype was detected many times. The gene calls are TRBV29-1 and TRBJ1-2; D possibly corresponds to TRBD1 (5 bases). Germline-derived CDR1 and CDR2 are SQVTM and ANQGSEA. Trimming stripped 4 bases from V and 6 bases from J, with 9 bases between. The CDR3 is 11 residues long. Here the CDR3 DNA reads TGCAGCGTTGCCAGAGGGGATGGCTACACCTTC. Translated, it gives CSVARGDGYTF.

Only a few counts were recorded for this clonotype. The junction differs from germline at one of its ends, possibly a read error. The chain links TRBV20-1 to TRBJ2-3; TRBD1 agrees at 7 bases. Germline V gene lookup returns CDR1 DFQATT and CDR2 SNEGSKA (reference sequence). The CDR3 extends over 17 amino acids. The CDR3 loop is CCAGTARVSPSTDTQYF. The CDR3 coding sequence is TGCTGTGCCGGGACAGCCCGGGTTTCGCCTAGCACAGATACGCAGTATTTT.

This clonotype has only a few counts. The V gene is TRBV29-1, the J gene TRBJ2-1; D is possibly TRBD2 (6 bases). The CDR3 contains 12 residues. Germline CDR1 and CDR2: SQVTM and ANQGSEA. Between the trimmed V and J ends, which lost 3 bases and 8 bases, there was a span of 11 bases. The CDR3 nucleotides are TGCAGCGTTGAGGAGGGTTTACATGAGCAGTTCTTC. Protein: CSVEEGLHEQFF.

The V and J genes are TRBV9 and TRBJ2-7; 9 bases fit TRBD1. Germline V gene lookup returns CDR1 SGDLS and CDR2 YYNGEE. J was trimmed by 3 bases and V by 3 bases; bases with no gene match: 4. The CDR3 is 14 residues long. The CDR3 DNA reads as TGTGCCAGCAGCGCCCAGGACAGGGGCTACGAGCAGTACTTC. As protein: CASSAQDRGYEQYF.

This clonotype showed up just a few times. V is TRBV4-3 and J is TRBJ2-2; TRBD1 aligns across 7 bases. The junction had 6 bases not matched to a gene; V was cut back by 4 bases and J by 7 bases. From germline, CDR1 is LGHNA and CDR2 YSLEER. This CDR3 contains 14 residues. The CDR3 DNA is TGCGCCAGCAGCCCAGGGGGAATAATCGGGGAGCTGTTTTTT. Protein: CASSPGGIIGELFF.

CDR3 protein: CASSLADSRVTQYF. The DNA for the CDR3 is TGTGCCAGCAGCTTAGCGGACTCAAGAGTTACCCAGTACTTC. J is TRBJ2-5 and V is TRBV11-2, with D possibly TRBD2 on 5 matching bases. Deletions cut 1 base from V and 8 bases from J, with 14 bases between. Per the germline V gene, CDR1 is SGHAT and CDR2 is FQNNGV. The CDR3 contains 14 residues.

This clonotype came up many times. V gene TRBV12-3 or TRBV12-4 combines with J gene TRBJ1-3; D remains ambiguous. The ends were cut back, 2 bases at V and 4 bases at J, with 9 bases in the middle. CDR3 size: 14 residues. The CDR3 nucleotides are TGTGCCAGCAGTTTAAATCCTGTGGGAAACACCATATATTTT. Translation: CASSLNPVGNTIYF.

This clonotype was seen a few times. The V gene is TRBV7-2, the J gene TRBJ2-3, with a possible D match to TRBD2 (5 bases). Germline V gene lookup returns CDR1 SGHTA and CDR2 FQGNSA. This CDR3 has 14 amino acids. V lost 1 base to trimming and J lost 7 bases, with 12 bases between them. CDR3 region: CASSLVGVRYTQYF. The CDR3 region has the DNA TGTGCCAGCAGCTTAGTGGGAGTTAGGTATACGCAGTATTTT.

This clonotype was counted a few times. The chain is built from TRBV5-1 and TRBJ2-4; D gene ambiguous. Germline V gene lookup returns CDR1 SGHRS and CDR2 YFSETQ. The CDR3 spans 13 residues. CDR3 in amino acids: CVLKVISKNIQYF. CDR3 DNA sequence: TGCGTACTCAAGGTGATCTCCAAAAACATTCAGTACTTC.